This T cell receptor beta chain was sequenced in a study of cytomegalovirus exposure and HLA in healthy donors. Overall study context: Researchers previously reported finding 117 million unique TCR beta sequences from about 200 million T cells. Study results and limitations: The study listed 150 to 200 cytomegalovirus-associated TCR beta chains. In a later analysis, a genetic analysis reported fewer productive-TCR N-insertions in an Asian-associated ancestry cluster than the cohort average. Later work found that TCR association rates differed between HLA loci; DRB1 had the most and HLA-C the fewest.

Trimming removed 1 base at V and 0 bases at J, with 16 bases between. The V gene's germline CDR1 is SGHVS and CDR2 FNYEAQ. The CDR3 covers 17 residues. In the case of this clone: Its matching antigen is unknown.

In the PCR, 60 Vbeta and 13 Jbeta primers were used. Assay used: immunoSEQ multiplex PCR; TCRdb lists only in-frame clones, some missing. The table has 190,000 or so clones, 82% seen once; the top ten hold around 0.1%. V is TRBV7-6 and J is TRBJ2-7, with a possible D match to TRBD2 (7 bases). This receptor was obtained from a boy younger than 10 in good health and CMV-seronegative. Sequenced input: PBMCs. CDR3 bases: TGTGCCAGCAGCTTAGTGGGTCGGGGGGCGGGCTCCTACGAGCAGTACTTC. As protein: CASSLVGRGAGSYEQYF.